Listed below are T cell receptor beta chains from one sample, sequenced in a study of T cell responses to AZD1222 COVID-19 vaccine. Profiling relied on immunoSEQ multiplex PCR, and the TCRdb table lists in-frame clones only, not all of them. The sample includes approximately 140,000 clones, more than 85% of them seen just once. The source material was peripheral blood, sampled 28 days after the second AZD1222 dose. These receptors were collected from an adult who received the AZD1222 COVID-19 vaccine. Each CDR3 is given with its conserved first and last residue. Each record gives: J gene, D gene, V gene, clone size, CDR3 DNA, CDR3 protein. D genes are given only for firm matches. Clone size appears in some rows only: once, few, many, or a class for an expanded clone.

j_gene: TRBJ2-1; d_gene: TRBD2; v_gene: TRBV7-9; abundance: NA; CDR3nt: TGTGCCAGCAGCTTCACTAGCGGGAGTTACAATGAGCAGTTCTTC; CDR3aa: CASSFTSGSYNEQFF
j_gene: TRBJ1-5; d_gene: NA; v_gene: TRBV21-1; abundance: NA; CDR3nt: TGTGCCAGCAGCAAAATATACGGCCTCCTGAATAGCAATCAGCCCCAGCATTTT; CDR3aa: CASSKIYGLLNSNQPQHF
j_gene: TRBJ2-5; d_gene: NA; v_gene: TRBV2; abundance: NA; CDR3nt: TGTGCCAGCAGTGAAATGGAGGGGGAGACCCAGTACTTC; CDR3aa: CASSEMEGETQYF
j_gene: TRBJ1-4; d_gene: NA; v_gene: TRBV18; abundance: NA; CDR3nt: TGTGCCAGCTCACGCCCGACAGCAACTAATGAAAAACTGTTTTTT; CDR3aa: CASSRPTATNEKLFF
j_gene: TRBJ1-1; d_gene: NA; v_gene: TRBV4-1; abundance: few; CDR3nt: TGCGCCAGCAGCCAAGCTCCTTGGGACACTGAAGCTTTCTTT; CDR3aa: CASSQAPWDTEAFF
j_gene: TRBJ1-3; d_gene: TRBD1; v_gene: TRBV7-2; abundance: NA; CDR3nt: TGTGCCAGCAGCCTGAACAGGGGGCCCTCTGGAAACACCATATATTTT; CDR3aa: CASSLNRGPSGNTIYF
j_gene: TRBJ2-5; d_gene: NA; v_gene: TRBV7-2; abundance: NA; CDR3nt: TGTGCCAGCAGTGTTCTAGCAAAGACCCAGTACTTC; CDR3aa: CASSVLAKTQYF
j_gene: TRBJ1-2; d_gene: NA; v_gene: TRBV28; abundance: NA; CDR3nt: TGTGCCAGCACATCCCAGGGAAGATCCTATGGCTACACCTTC; CDR3aa: CASTSQGRSYGYTF
j_gene: TRBJ2-3; d_gene: TRBD2; v_gene: TRBV5-1; abundance: NA; CDR3nt: TGCGCCAGCAGCTTGGGACTAGCGGTGGCAGATACGCAGTATTTT; CDR3aa: CASSLGLAVADTQYF
j_gene: TRBJ1-4; d_gene: TRBD1; v_gene: TRBV5-6; abundance: NA; CDR3nt: TGTGCCAGCAGCTTGGGGACAGGGCTAAGGCGGGAAAAACTGTTTTTT; CDR3aa: CASSLGTGLRREKLFF
j_gene: TRBJ2-3; d_gene: TRBD2; v_gene: TRBV5-1; abundance: NA; CDR3nt: TGCGCCAGCAGCTTGTTTCCAGCGGGAGGGCCGGAGGCAGATACGCAGTATTTT; CDR3aa: CASSLFPAGGPEADTQYF
j_gene: TRBJ2-1; d_gene: TRBD1; v_gene: TRBV5-8; abundance: NA; CDR3nt: TGTGCCAGCAGCCTACGACAGGGGGTGTACAATGAGCAGTTCTTC; CDR3aa: CASSLRQGVYNEQFF
j_gene: TRBJ2-2; d_gene: NA; v_gene: TRBV7-2; abundance: NA; CDR3nt: TGTGCCAGCAGACAGGGGGAGGGCGGGGAGCTGTTTTTT; CDR3aa: CASRQGEGGELFF
j_gene: TRBJ2-1; d_gene: NA; v_gene: TRBV11-3; abundance: NA; CDR3nt: TGTGCCAGCAGCCTTGTTTCCCAGCTACCCCGGAATGAGCAGTTCTTC; CDR3aa: CASSLVSQLPRNEQFF
j_gene: TRBJ2-2; d_gene: NA; v_gene: TRBV5-1; abundance: NA; CDR3nt: TGCGCCAGCAGTCTCTGGGTATCAGACACCGGGGAGCTGTTTTTT; CDR3aa: CASSLWVSDTGELFF
j_gene: TRBJ1-2; d_gene: NA; v_gene: TRBV7-2; abundance: NA; CDR3nt: TGTGCCAGCAGCCCAGACAGGCGGGATGGCTACACCTTC; CDR3aa: CASSPDRRDGYTF
j_gene: TRBJ1-3; d_gene: NA; v_gene: TRBV6-1; abundance: once; CDR3nt: TGTGCCAGCAGTGGCCTCCTGGGGGGGGACTCTGGAAACACCATATATTTT; CDR3aa: CASSGLLGGDSGNTIYF
j_gene: TRBJ2-5; d_gene: NA; v_gene: TRBV6-5; abundance: NA; CDR3nt: TGTGCCAGCAGGGGGACAGGGCGGGAGGCCCAGTACTTC; CDR3aa: CASRGTGREAQYF
j_gene: TRBJ2-2; d_gene: NA; v_gene: TRBV2; abundance: NA; CDR3nt: TGTGCCAGCAAGAGGAATTTGAACACCGGGGAGCTGTTTTTT; CDR3aa: CASKRNLNTGELFF
j_gene: TRBJ2-7; d_gene: TRBD1; v_gene: TRBV11-2; abundance: NA; CDR3nt: TGTGCCAGCAGCCATCTCGCAGGGGGCTCCTACGAGCAGTACTTC; CDR3aa: CASSHLAGGSYEQYF
j_gene: TRBJ2-3; d_gene: NA; v_gene: TRBV6-5; abundance: NA; CDR3nt: TGTGCCAGCAGCCAAGATCGCACAGATACGCAGTATTTT; CDR3aa: CASSQDRTDTQYF
j_gene: TRBJ1-1; d_gene: NA; v_gene: TRBV12-5; abundance: NA; CDR3nt: TGTGCTAGTGGTTTGGTTCTGGGAGACAGAGCGAACACTGAAGCTTTCTTT; CDR3aa: CASGLVLGDRANTEAFF
j_gene: TRBJ2-7; d_gene: NA; v_gene: TRBV5-1; abundance: few; CDR3nt: TGCGCCAGCAGCTTGTTACAGGGACCCTACGAGCAGTACTTC; CDR3aa: CASSLLQGPYEQYF
j_gene: TRBJ2-2; d_gene: TRBD1; v_gene: TRBV5-1; abundance: NA; CDR3nt: TGCGCCAGCAGCTTATACCGGGACAGGGTGGCCGGGGAGCTGTTTTTT; CDR3aa: CASSLYRDRVAGELFF
j_gene: TRBJ2-2; d_gene: NA; v_gene: TRBV30; abundance: NA; CDR3nt: TGTGCCTGCGCTCCGGGACAGAACACCGGGGAGCTGTTTTTT; CDR3aa: CACAPGQNTGELFF
j_gene: TRBJ1-3; d_gene: TRBD1; v_gene: TRBV30; abundance: NA; CDR3nt: TGTGCCTGGAGTGTACCAGGGGGCGGAAACACCATATATTTT; CDR3aa: CAWSVPGGGNTIYF
j_gene: TRBJ2-6; d_gene: NA; v_gene: TRBV10-3; abundance: NA; CDR3nt: TGTGCCATCGGGGGCCCAGTGCAAGGCTCTGGGGCCAACGTCCTGACTTTC; CDR3aa: CAIGGPVQGSGANVLTF
j_gene: TRBJ2-1; d_gene: NA; v_gene: TRBV5-1; abundance: NA; CDR3nt: TGCGCCAGCAGACCCGGGACCCGACTAGGCCAATATTCCTACAATGAGCAGTTCTTC; CDR3aa: CASRPGTRLGQYSYNEQFF
j_gene: TRBJ1-2; d_gene: TRBD1; v_gene: TRBV11-3; abundance: NA; CDR3nt: TGTGCCAGCAGCTCTAGTTGGACAGGGGGCTCCTCTGGCTACACCTTC; CDR3aa: CASSSSWTGGSSGYTF
j_gene: TRBJ2-6; d_gene: NA; v_gene: TRBV14; abundance: NA; CDR3nt: TGTGCCAGCAGCCAAGCTCTCCCCAGGCACTCTGGGGCCAACGTCCTGACTTTC; CDR3aa: CASSQALPRHSGANVLTF
j_gene: TRBJ1-1; d_gene: NA; v_gene: TRBV9; abundance: once; CDR3nt: TGTGCCAGCAGCGTAGGAGAAGGTCGAGCTTTCTTT; CDR3aa: CASSVGEGRAFF
j_gene: TRBJ1-1; d_gene: NA; v_gene: TRBV19; abundance: NA; CDR3nt: TGTGCCAGTAGTATCTTGGGTTCTGAAGCTTTCTTT; CDR3aa: CASSILGSEAFF
j_gene: TRBJ2-1; d_gene: TRBD2; v_gene: TRBV5-4; abundance: NA; CDR3nt: TGTGCCAGCAGCTTGTTGGCGGGAGATCTGTTCTTC; CDR3aa: CASSLLAGDLFF
j_gene: TRBJ1-1; d_gene: TRBD1; v_gene: TRBV12-3/TRBV12-4; abundance: once; CDR3nt: TGTGCCAGCAGTCAAACCGACAGGGGTGAAGCTTTCTTT; CDR3aa: CASSQTDRGEAFF
j_gene: TRBJ1-2; d_gene: TRBD1; v_gene: TRBV30; abundance: NA; CDR3nt: TGTGCCTGGAGGAAAGGCGGGACAGATAATTCTATGGGTTACACCTTC; CDR3aa: CAWRKGGTDNSMGYTF
j_gene: TRBJ1-6; d_gene: NA; v_gene: TRBV12-3/TRBV12-4; abundance: NA; CDR3nt: TGTGCCAGCAGTTTAAGACAGAATTCACCCCTCCACTTT; CDR3aa: CASSLRQNSPLHF
j_gene: TRBJ2-1; d_gene: TRBD2; v_gene: TRBV28; abundance: few; CDR3nt: TGTGCCAGCAGTATAGCGGGAGGCAATGAGCAGTTCTTC; CDR3aa: CASSIAGGNEQFF
j_gene: TRBJ1-5; d_gene: NA; v_gene: TRBV30; abundance: NA; CDR3nt: TGTGCCTGGAGTATGGGGGGCGATCAGCCCCAGCATTTT; CDR3aa: CAWSMGGDQPQHF
j_gene: TRBJ2-2; d_gene: NA; v_gene: TRBV7-9; abundance: NA; CDR3nt: TGTGCCAGCAGCTTAGATTGGAGGGGGCGAAACCGGGAGCTGTTTTTT; CDR3aa: CASSLDWRGRNRELFF
j_gene: TRBJ2-5; d_gene: NA; v_gene: TRBV5-1; abundance: NA; CDR3nt: TGCGCCAGCAGCTTTCAAGAGACCCAGTACTTC; CDR3aa: CASSFQETQYF
j_gene: TRBJ2-1; d_gene: NA; v_gene: TRBV6-4; abundance: NA; CDR3nt: TGTGCCAGCAGTGACGGTCTTTACAGGAATGAGCAGTTCTTC; CDR3aa: CASSDGLYRNEQFF
j_gene: TRBJ2-7; d_gene: TRBD2; v_gene: TRBV4-1; abundance: NA; CDR3nt: TGCGCCAGCAGCCATCAGGGACTAGCGGCCTCCTACGAGCAGTACTTC; CDR3aa: CASSHQGLAASYEQYF
j_gene: TRBJ1-2; d_gene: NA; v_gene: TRBV5-6; abundance: NA; CDR3nt: TGTGCCAGCAGCGTAGCTGGAGGGAACTATGGCTACACCTTC; CDR3aa: CASSVAGGNYGYTF
j_gene: TRBJ2-3; d_gene: NA; v_gene: TRBV5-1; abundance: NA; CDR3nt: TGCGCCAGCAGCTTGGCCCGCGGTACGGAGGTCCCCACAGATACGCAGTATTTT; CDR3aa: CASSLARGTEVPTDTQYF
j_gene: TRBJ2-7; d_gene: TRBD1; v_gene: TRBV13; abundance: NA; CDR3nt: TGTGCCAGCAGCTTGGGACAGGGGCTTTCCTACGAGCAGTACTTC; CDR3aa: CASSLGQGLSYEQYF
j_gene: TRBJ2-3; d_gene: NA; v_gene: TRBV3-1/TRBV3-2; abundance: NA; CDR3nt: TGTGCCAGCAGCCAAGTCGTTGGGACAGATACGCAGTATTTT; CDR3aa: CASSQVVGTDTQYF
j_gene: TRBJ2-7; d_gene: NA; v_gene: TRBV10-1; abundance: NA; CDR3nt: TGCGCCAGCAGTGAGTCGACAGACCCAAGTGAGCAGTACTTC; CDR3aa: CASSESTDPSEQYF
j_gene: TRBJ1-6; d_gene: NA; v_gene: TRBV11-3; abundance: NA; CDR3nt: TGTGCCAGCAGCTTAGGGGACTCCTATAATTCACCCCTCCACTTT; CDR3aa: CASSLGDSYNSPLHF